Below are 23 T cell receptor beta chains sequenced from a single sample in a study of shared clonotypes between healthy human individuals (dated by TCRdb to about 2020). The library was built by means of the immunoSEQ multiplex PCR assay. Not all clones reach the TCRdb copy of this immuneACCESS table, which keeps in-frame sequences only. Checked studies attribute under half of the gap to unresolved V genes and leave the rest unexplained. This sample comprises about 1,900,000 clones, over 85% of them detected only once. The ten largest clones capture less than 1.5% of the sample. CD8 naive samples were CD45RO-negative cells positively selected for CCR7, giving a CD45RA+CCR7+ population that excluded TemRA cells. Material for sequencing was naive CD8+ T cells sorted from blood. This sample's cell subset or site label indicates: CD45RA+CCR7+. All receptors come from a man between 18 and 29 years old in good health.

On this clone itself: In the same sample, other DNA sequences code for this CDR3. The chain recombines TRBV6-5 with TRBJ1-1, with D uncertain. Per the germline V gene, CDR1 is MNHEY and CDR2 is SVGAGI. V gave up 2 bases and J gave up 8 bases, with 6 bases separating them. CDR3 length equals 11 residues. The CDR3 spells CASSYGGEAFF. DNA of the CDR3: TGTGCCAGCAGTTACGGAGGGGAAGCTTTCTTT.

The rearrangement uses TRBV15 and TRBJ2-7; 7 nucleotides align to TRBD1. Trimming removed 8 bases from V and 5 bases from J; junction bases left unmatched: 18. The CDR3 runs 16 residues. CDR1 and CDR2 from the germline V gene are LNHNV and YYDKDF (reference sequence). In DNA, the CDR3 is TGTGCCACCGCTTTAACCCTGGAACAGGGGTCCCACGAGCAGTACTTC. Translating gives CATALTLEQGSHEQYF.

The chain uses TRBV7-9 and TRBJ2-1; 15 nucleotides align to TRBD2. The CDR3 sequence is 19 residues long. Trimming removed 5 bases from V and 4 bases from J; junction bases left unmatched: 12. Per the germline V gene, CDR1 is SEHNR and CDR2 is FQNEAQ (reference sequence). CDR3 amino acids: CASSPRTSGGASRYNEQFF. The CDR3 DNA is TGTGCCAGCAGCCCTAGGACTAGCGGGGGGGCTTCGAGATACAATGAGCAGTTCTTC.

V gene TRBV27 combines with J gene TRBJ1-5; D might be TRBD1 (6 bases). This CDR3 is 17 amino acids long. CDR1 is MNHEY and CDR2 is SMNVEV in the germline V gene (reference sequence). V was clipped by 6 bases and J by 3 bases, with 21 bases between them. The CDR3 region has the DNA TGTGCCAGCAGGCCACAGGGACCCAAAAGTAACAATCAGCCCCAGCATTTT. Protein: CASRPQGPKSNNQPQHF.

This clone was picked up one time. Other DNA variants within this sample encode the same CDR3. The chain carries TRBV15 and TRBJ2-7, with 9 bases that match TRBD1. V was clipped by 3 bases and J by 2 bases; unmatched bases: 5. The length of the CDR3 is 15 residues. CDR1 is LNHNV, CDR2 YYDKDF, per germline (reference sequence). Written as DNA, the CDR3 is TGTGCCACCAGCAGCGAACGACAGGGGGCCTACGAGCAGTACTTC. Translation gives CATSSERQGAYEQYF.

J is TRBJ1-5 and V is TRBV7-8; D gene uncertain. The V and J ends lost 1 base and 1 base respectively, with 8 bases between them. Germline V gene lookup returns CDR1 SGHVS and CDR2 FQNEAQ. The CDR3 length is 15 residues. In nucleotides, the CDR3 is TGTGCCAGCAGCTTAGAAGCCAGCAGCAATCAGCCCCAGCATTTT. It translates to CASSLEASSNQPQHF.

J is TRBJ1-1 and V is TRBV29-1; D may be TRBD1 (5 bases). CDR1 and CDR2 from the germline V gene are SQVTM and ANQGSEA. V lost 5 bases and J lost 3, with 22 bases in between. CDR3 size: 16 residues. The CDR3 loop is CSVHTGTPVGDTEAFF. In DNA, the CDR3 is TGCAGCGTTCACACCGGAACCCCGGTAGGGGACACTGAAGCTTTCTTT.

This clone has a single count. The chain carries TRBV7-3 and TRBJ2-5; weak D call: TRBD2 (5 bases). Trimming cost V 5 bases and J 4 bases, with 11 bases left between them. CDR1 is SGHTA, CDR2 FQGTGA, per germline. This CDR3 is built from 13 residues. CDR3 protein: CASSPDGGETQYF. CDR3 bases: TGTGCCAGCAGCCCTGATGGAGGAGAGACCCAGTACTTC.

This chain joins TRBV4-1 and TRBJ2-2, with 7 bases that match TRBD2. V trimming: 4 bases; J trimming: 1 base; junction bases outside the gene matches: 6. The CDR3 extends over 16 amino acids. Germline CDR1 and CDR2: MGHRA and YSYEKL. The CDR3 is CASSPWLAVNTGELFF. In DNA, the CDR3 is TGCGCCAGCAGCCCCTGGCTAGCGGTGAACACCGGGGAGCTGTTTTTT.

V usage is TRBV7-9 and J usage is TRBJ2-3, with TRBD2 as a possible D gene (5 bases). Germline CDR1 and CDR2: SEHNR and FQNEAQ (reference sequence). V lost 1 base and J 2 bases, leaving 10 bases between the germline ends. The CDR3 runs to 15 residues. The CDR3 is CASSLVGSDTDTQYF. The CDR3 DNA follows: TGTGCCAGCAGCTTAGTGGGTAGCGACACAGATACGCAGTATTTT.

V usage is TRBV13 and J usage is TRBJ2-2, with TRBD2 as a possible D gene (6 bases). The CDR3 length is 18 residues. CDR1 is PRHDT and CDR2 is FYEKMQ in the germline V gene (reference sequence). Trimming removed 6 bases at V and 0 bases at J, with 20 bases between. The chain's CDR3 is CASRLLGEDNPNTGELFF. CDR3 sequence (DNA): TGTGCCAGCAGACTATTAGGGGAGGACAACCCGAACACCGGGGAGCTGTTTTTT.

This clone was seen just once. This rearrangement joins TRBV4-3 to TRBJ2-7; tentatively, D is TRBD1 (6 bases). V shed 0 bases and J shed 4 bases, with 13 bases lying between them. This CDR3 region has 15 residues. The V gene's germline CDR1 is LGHNA and CDR2 YSLEER. The CDR3 sequence: CASSQDMDSLYEQYF. Here the CDR3 DNA reads TGCGCCAGCAGCCAAGATATGGACAGTCTATACGAGCAGTACTTC.

J is TRBJ1-6 and V is TRBV2; 7 nucleotides line up with TRBD1. The V gene end was trimmed by 3 bases and the J gene end by 10 bases; junction bases not matched to a gene: 6. The germline gives CDR1 SNHLY, CDR2 FYNNEI. This CDR3 has 14 amino acids. The DNA of the CDR3 is TGTGCCAGCAGTGAGGCAGGGGGTCCCTCACCCCTCCACTTT. This encodes CASSEAGGPSPLHF.

V usage is TRBV4-1 and J usage is TRBJ1-2; unclear D gene. The CDR3 is made up of 15 amino acids. Trimming left V 1 base short and J 7 bases short, with 16 bases between. Germline V gene data show CDR1 as MGHRA and CDR2 as YSYEKL. CDR3 in amino acids: CASSQGPLIFGGYTF. For the CDR3, the DNA is TGCGCCAGCAGCCAAGGCCCCCTCATTTTTGGTGGCTACACCTTC.

The chain's CDR3 is CASSLGTDYNSPLHF. CDR3 DNA: TGCGCCAGCAGCTTGGGGACAGACTATAATTCACCCCTCCACTTT. The chain is built from TRBV5-1 and TRBJ1-6; tentative D call: TRBD1 (6 bases). There are 15 residues in the CDR3. Germline V gene sequence: CDR1 SGHRS, CDR2 YFSETQ. The V gene lost 0 bases and the J gene lost 3 bases, with 7 bases spanning the gap.

The CDR3 DNA sequence: TGTGCCAGCAGCGCTCAGGGGGCCCTCAATCAGCCCCAGCATTTT. It specifies CASSAQGALNQPQHF. V is TRBV6-6 and J is TRBJ1-5; 8 nucleotides align to TRBD1. CDR1 MNHNY and CDR2 SVGAGI come from the germline V gene (reference sequence). V lost 6 bases, J lost 3 bases, and 7 bases stayed unmatched. The CDR3 contains 15 residues.

With respect to this clone: Distinct nucleotide sequences in the sample also encode this CDR3. The chain carries TRBV4-3 and TRBJ2-7; 8 nucleotides line up with TRBD2. The CDR3 covers 15 residues. Germline V lookup: CDR1 LGHNA, CDR2 YSLEER. The trim removed 1 base at V and 2 bases at J, leaving 4 bases unmatched. The CDR3 sequence is CASSQVLAGTYEQYF. The CDR3, as DNA: TGCGCCAGCAGCCAAGTCCTAGCGGGCACCTACGAGCAGTACTTC.

The chain couples TRBV28 to TRBJ2-7; TRBD1 aligns across 9 bases. CDR1 is MDHEN and CDR2 is SYDVKM in the germline V gene. V shed 0 bases, J shed 5 bases, and the junction held 2 bases outside the gene matches. The CDR3 contains 14 residues. DNA of the CDR3: TGTGCCAGCAGTTTATGGGGGACAGGGCACGAGCAGTACTTC. It translates to CASSLWGTGHEQYF.

The chain's CDR3 is CASSYGQGNIQYF. The CDR3 nucleotides read TGTGCCAGCAGTTACGGCCAGGGTAACATCCAGTACTTC. This chain links TRBV6-5 with TRBJ2-5, with D possibly matching TRBD1 (5 bases). The CDR3 consists of 13 residues. Trimming removed 2 bases from V and 10 bases from J, with 14 bases in between. Germline CDR1 reads MNHEY; CDR2 reads SVGAGI.

This clone is a singleton in its sample. The chain employs TRBV5-1 and TRBJ2-7; D is perhaps TRBD1 (7 bases). This CDR3 contains 14 residues. The germline CDR1 and CDR2 sequences are SGHRS and YFSETQ. Trimming took 3 bases from V and 4 from J, leaving 14 bases between them. The CDR3 DNA is TGCGCCAGCAGCTCAGGGGGGTTCGGTTACGAGCAGTACTTC. As protein: CASSSGGFGYEQYF.

The V and J genes are TRBV27 and TRBJ1-1, with D unclear. The CDR3 consists of 16 residues. Germline-derived CDR1 and CDR2 are MNHEY and SMNVEV (reference sequence). Trimming shortened V by 0 bases and J by 3 bases, and 14 bases separated the two germline ends. CDR3 sequence reads: CASSLSAGTADTEAFF. CDR3 nucleotide sequence: TGTGCCAGCAGTTTATCGGCCGGAACGGCGGACACTGAAGCTTTCTTT.

CDR3 residues: CASSLPTPNTGELFF. Here the CDR3 DNA reads TGTGCCAGCAGCTTACCGACACCGAACACCGGGGAGCTGTTTTTT. J is TRBJ2-2 and V is TRBV7-6, with D uncertain. The CDR3 covers 15 residues. Germline V gene data show CDR1 as SGHVS and CDR2 as FNYEAQ. The germline V and J ends were trimmed by 2 bases and 0 bases, with 7 bases remaining between them.

The DNA of the CDR3 is TGCAGCGTTGAAGACCTACGGGGGGTCGGCTATGGCTACACCTTC. Amino acids: CSVEDLRGVGYGYTF. The chain is built from TRBV29-1 and TRBJ1-2, with D perhaps TRBD1 (5 bases). This CDR3 comprises 15 residues. Germline V gene sequence: CDR1 SQVTM, CDR2 ANQGSEA. Trimming took off 0 bases at V and 4 bases at J, with 15 bases between the two ends.